The rows below give T cell receptor beta chains drawn from one sample of a study of T cell changes during pregnancy in multiple sclerosis. Assay: immunoSEQ multiplex PCR; the TCRdb copy retains only in-frame clones and omits some. The sample holds 50,000 to 70,000 clones; about 92% are singletons and the top ten take under 0.95%. The source material was peripheral blood, sampled in the first trimester of pregnancy. The receptor source for this set is a female donor with multiple sclerosis, enrolled in a pregnancy study. CDR3s include the opening cysteine and the closing phenylalanine or tryptophan. Fields, in order: CDR3 protein, CDR3 DNA, CDR3 length, V gene, D gene, J gene. The D gene is left open where the match is weak.

CDR3aa: CASSIAVWNTEAFF; CDR3nt: TGTGCCAGTAGTATTGCGGTTTGGAACACTGAAGCTTTCTTT; len: 14; v_gene: TRBV19; d_gene: -; j_gene: TRBJ1-1
CDR3aa: CASSPRTPQNLLAKNIQYF; CDR3nt: TGTGCCAGCTCTCCACGGACACCCCAAAATCTACTAGCCAAAAACATTCAGTACTTC; len: 19; v_gene: TRBV18; d_gene: -; j_gene: TRBJ2-4
CDR3aa: CASSYRGQQPQHF; CDR3nt: TGTGCCAGCAGCTACAGGGGGCAACAGCCCCAGCATTTT; len: 13; v_gene: TRBV7-2; d_gene: TRBD1; j_gene: TRBJ1-5
CDR3aa: CASSLLATSIGQGASYGYTF; CDR3nt: TGTGCCAGCAGCTTACTCGCCACATCCATTGGACAGGGGGCGAGCTATGGCTACACCTTC; len: 20; v_gene: TRBV7-8; d_gene: TRBD1; j_gene: TRBJ1-2
CDR3aa: CASRVAGGTDTQYF; CDR3nt: TGTGCCAGCAGAGTAGCGGGGGGCACAGATACGCAGTATTTT; len: 14; v_gene: TRBV7-2; d_gene: TRBD2; j_gene: TRBJ2-3
CDR3aa: CASSTITLRGAEGYTF; CDR3nt: TGTGCCAGTAGTACCATAACACTAAGGGGCGCAGAAGGCTACACCTTC; len: 16; v_gene: TRBV19; d_gene: -; j_gene: TRBJ1-2
CDR3aa: CASSSGQSSYNEQFF; CDR3nt: TGTGCCAGCAGCTCGGGACAGAGCTCCTACAATGAGCAGTTCTTC; len: 15; v_gene: TRBV7-2; d_gene: TRBD1; j_gene: TRBJ2-1
CDR3aa: CASSLEISGVRTEAFF; CDR3nt: TGTGCCAGCAGCTTAGAGATCTCAGGGGTGAGAACTGAAGCTTTCTTT; len: 16; v_gene: TRBV7-6; d_gene: -; j_gene: TRBJ1-1
CDR3aa: CASSFHSTVFTDTQYF; CDR3nt: TGTGCCAGCAGCTTCCACTCGACAGTTTTCACAGATACGCAGTATTTT; len: 16; v_gene: TRBV7-2; d_gene: -; j_gene: TRBJ2-3
CDR3aa: CASSPGLAGGVGELFF; CDR3nt: TGTGCCAGCAGCCCGGGACTAGCGGGGGGGGTCGGGGAGCTGTTTTTT; len: 16; v_gene: TRBV5-4; d_gene: TRBD2; j_gene: TRBJ2-2